These T cell receptor beta chains were read from a single sample in a study of technical replicates of blood from a few donors. Sequencing was performed with immunoSEQ multiplex PCR; in TCRdb, only in-frame clones are kept and a portion is missing. This sample has about 79,000 clones, with roughly 92% found just once. The sample comprised T cells isolated from PBMCs. These receptors were taken from a human donor in good health. The CDR3 runs from the conserved cysteine through the conserved F or W. The D gene is left open where the match is weak. Clone size is stated in some rows and not others, as once, few, many or a class when expanded.

.,TRBJ2-4,TRBV5-1,.,TGCGCCAGCAGCTTGGACTTAGCCAAAAACATTCAGTACTTC,CASSLDLAKNIQYF
.,TRBJ1-1,TRBV7-9,.,TGTGCCAGCAGCTTAGACAGATTCATGAACACTGAAGCTTTCTTT,CASSLDRFMNTEAFF
.,TRBJ2-5,TRBV5-6,once,TGTGCCAGCAGCTTCGAGCAGGGGGTTTTCACGGGGGACTTC,CASSFEQGVFTGDF
.,TRBJ2-7,TRBV15,.,TGTGCCACCAGCAGGGAAAGTTCGGGCGAGCAGTACTTC,CATSRESSGEQYF
.,TRBJ2-1,TRBV27,.,TGTGCCAGCAGTTACAGCTCCTACAATGAGCAGTTCTTC,CASSYSSYNEQFF
.,TRBJ1-1,TRBV6-1,.,TGTGCCAGCAGTAAAACAGACAACACTGAAGCTTTCTTT,CASSKTDNTEAFF
TRBD2,TRBJ2-7,TRBV30,.,TGTGCCTGGAGTGCCCCGGGACTATTACCCTACGAGCAGTACTTC,CAWSAPGLLPYEQYF
.,TRBJ1-5,TRBV10-2,once,TGCGCCAGCAGCGACCGGGGGGGACAGCCCCAGCATTTT,CASSDRGGQPQHF
TRBD2,TRBJ2-1,TRBV6-1,.,TGTGCCAGCAGTGAAGCGCTGATACTAGCGGGAGGGATTGAGCAGTTCTTC,CASSEALILAGGIEQFF
.,TRBJ2-4,TRBV28,.,TGTGCCAGCAGTCCCGGACACCCTGTAGCCAAAAACATTCAGTACTTC,CASSPGHPVAKNIQYF
TRBD2,TRBJ2-5,TRBV10-3,.,TGTGCCATCAGGGGTGCTAGCGGGAACGTCCAAGAGACCCAGTACTTC,CAIRGASGNVQETQYF
.,TRBJ1-1,TRBV18,.,TGTGCCAGCTCACCTATAGAACTAGGCGGCACTGAAGCTTTCTTT,CASSPIELGGTEAFF
.,TRBJ1-2,TRBV4-1,.,TGCGCCAGCAGCCAAGGAAAAGGGGGTTTCGCTGGCTACACCTTC,CASSQGKGGFAGYTF
.,TRBJ1-2,TRBV6-5,.,TGTGCCAGCAGTTACTCTTCATCTGGGGCAAACTATGGCTACACCTTC,CASSYSSSGANYGYTF
TRBD1,TRBJ1-5,TRBV7-9,.,TGTGCCAGCAGCCTGACAGGGGGGAATCAGCCCCAGCATTTT,CASSLTGGNQPQHF
.,TRBJ2-5,TRBV7-6,.,TGTGCCAGCAGCTCCCGGGTCGGAGAGACCCAGTACTTC,CASSSRVGETQYF